These 31 T cell receptor beta chains were all obtained from the same sample, sequenced in a study of T cell responses to AZD1222 COVID-19 vaccine. The assay was immunoSEQ multiplex PCR, and TCRdb's table has in-frame clones only and misses some. The sample holds more than 85,000 clones, roughly nine tenths seen once. The specimen comprised peripheral blood, sampled on day 0 of AZD1222 vaccination. These TCRs come from an adult in good health.

This clone was detected once. In DNA, the CDR3 is TGTGCCAGCAGCGTCCGGGACATCGACACCGGGGAGCTGTTTTTT. Translation gives CASSVRDIDTGELFF. The chain recombines TRBV7-9 with TRBJ2-2, with a weak D call TRBD1 (6 bases). Germline-derived CDR1 and CDR2 are SEHNR and FQNEAQ (reference sequence). This CDR3 has 15 residues. Trimming left V 5 bases short and J 3 bases short, with 13 bases between. Supplemented by reference TRBV7-9 and TRBJ2-2, the full variable domain reads DTGVSQNPRHKITKRGQNVTFRCDPISEHNRLYWYRQTLGQGPEFLTYFQNEAQLEKSRLLSDRFSAERPKGSFSTLEIQRTEQGDSAMYLCASSVRDIDTGELFFGEGSRLTVL.

This clone was seen a single time. This rearrangement joins TRBV6-6 to TRBJ1-2, with 8 bases identical to TRBD1. V shed 2 bases and J 6 bases; nucleotides not matched to a gene: 5. The CDR3 is 14 residues long. Germline assignment: CDR1 MNHNY and CDR2 SVGAGI (reference sequence). The CDR3 sequence is CASSYVQGAHGYTF. CDR3 nucleotide sequence: TGTGCCAGCAGTTACGTTCAGGGGGCACATGGCTACACCTTC.

V gene TRBV9 combines with J gene TRBJ2-7; a possible D gene is TRBD1 (6 bases). CDR1 and CDR2 from the germline V gene are SGDLS and YYNGEE. The V and J ends lost 0 bases and 3 bases respectively, with 16 bases between them. The length of the CDR3 is 16 residues. The CDR3 nucleotides read TGTGCCAGCAGCGTAGGCCGGGCAGGGGCTCTCTACGAGCAGTACTTC. It codes for CASSVGRAGALYEQYF.

The chain has TRBV6-1 and TRBJ2-1; D is perhaps TRBD2 (5 bases). The V end lost 2 bases, the J end lost 3 bases, and 17 bases lay between the germline ends. Germline assignment: CDR1 MNHNS and CDR2 SASEGT. The CDR3 has 17 residues. CDR3 region: CASSEPPPAELYNEQFF. The CDR3 region has the DNA TGTGCCAGCAGTGAACCCCCTCCAGCGGAGCTCTACAATGAGCAGTTCTTC.

This chain connects TRBV4-1 to TRBJ2-7; possibly TRBD1 for D (5 bases). Trimming left V 4 bases short and J 0 bases short, with 16 bases between. The CDR3 extends over 16 amino acids. The germline CDR1 and CDR2 sequences are MGHRA and YSYEKL. In DNA, the CDR3 is TGCGCCAGCAGCCGGGTCACAGGCGTAAGCTCCTACGAGCAGTACTTC. This sequence encodes CASSRVTGVSSYEQYF.

The chain has TRBV27 and TRBJ1-2; 7 bases agree with TRBD1. With V trimmed by 6 bases and J by 4 bases, 2 bases remained unmatched. Germline CDR1 and CDR2: MNHEY and SMNVEV (reference sequence). This CDR3 contains 12 residues. The CDR3 DNA sequence: TGTGCCAGCAGGACAGGGCTCTATGGCTACACCTTC. As protein: CASRTGLYGYTF.

The chain links TRBV12-5 to TRBJ2-1; 11 positions match TRBD1. V trimming: 0 bases; J trimming: 4 bases; junction bases outside the gene matches: 17. Per germline, CDR1 LGHNT and CDR2 FRNRAP. This CDR3 contains 21 residues. DNA of the CDR3: TGTGCTAGTGGTTTGGTATTACCCGGGACAGGGGGACGCAAGAGTTACAATGAGCAGTTCTTC. Amino acid sequence: CASGLVLPGTGGRKSYNEQFF.

The rearrangement uses TRBV19 and TRBJ1-5; D not resolved. CDR3 size: 15 residues. Trimming left V 10 bases short and J 0 bases short, with 16 bases between. Looked up from germline, CDR1 is LNHDA and CDR2 is SQIVND (reference sequence). The CDR3 DNA reads as TGTGCCACATGGGGTTTGCCTGGTAGCAATCAGCCCCAGCATTTT. Translation: CATWGLPGSNQPQHF.

This chain joins TRBV29-1 and TRBJ1-1; D unclear. The CDR3 is made up of 10 amino acids. The germline V and J ends were trimmed by 6 bases and 7 bases, with 9 bases remaining between them. Germline CDR1 is SQVTM and CDR2 is ANQGSEA. The DNA of the CDR3 is TGCAGCGTGAGGGTTGGTGAAGCTTTCTTT. Residues: CSVRVGEAFF.

The chain couples TRBV7-9 to TRBJ2-7, with D hard to call. CDR1 and CDR2 (germline): SEHNR, FQNEAQ (reference sequence). Trimming shortened V by 7 bases and J by 7 bases, and 20 bases separated the two germline ends. This CDR3 has 14 residues. For the CDR3, the DNA is TGTGCCAGCACCCCCCCCGAGGAGTTGGGTGAGCAGTACTTC. This sequence encodes CASTPPEELGEQYF.

The J gene is TRBJ2-1, the V gene TRBV19; D is unclear. This CDR3 has 13 amino acids. Germline CDR1 and CDR2: LNHDA and SQIVND (reference sequence). Trimming took off 3 bases at V and 5 bases at J, with 8 bases between the two ends. Here the CDR3 DNA reads TGTGCCAGTAGTATCCGATCGCACAATGAGCAGTTCTTC. Protein sequence: CASSIRSHNEQFF.

The count of this clone is one. This sequence joins TRBV28 and TRBJ1-6; a possible D gene is TRBD1 (5 bases). CDR1 and CDR2 (germline): MDHEN, SYDVKM. The CDR3 extends over 14 amino acids. V was clipped by 2 bases and J by 9 bases, with 11 bases between them. CDR3 nucleotide sequence: TGTGCCAGCAGTTTACAGGGTGGAGGTTCACCCCTCCACTTT. It yields the protein CASSLQGGGSPLHF. Complete variable domain (other parts from reference TRBV28 and TRBJ1-6): DVKVTQSSRYLVKRTGEKVFLECVQDMDHENMFWYRQDPGLGLRLIYFSYDVKMKEKGDIPEGYSVSREKKERFSLILESASTNQTSMYLCASSLQGGGSPLHFGNGTRLTVT.

J is TRBJ2-2 and V is TRBV7-9; D unresolved. CDR1 and CDR2 from the germline V gene are SEHNR and FQNEAQ (reference sequence). This CDR3 comprises 15 residues. Trimming removed 1 base from V and 3 bases from J, with 9 bases in between. This chain's CDR3 is CASSLVRQDTGELFF. The CDR3 nucleotides read TGTGCCAGCAGCTTAGTCCGGCAAGACACCGGGGAGCTGTTTTTT. The variable domain in full, with the rest retrieved from reference TRBV7-9 and TRBJ2-2, is DTGVSQNPRHKITKRGQNVTFRCDPISEHNRLYWYRQTLGQGPEFLTYFQNEAQLEKSRLLSDRFSAERPKGSFSTLEIQRTEQGDSAMYLCASSLVRQDTGELFFGEGSRLTVL.

The rearrangement joins TRBV6-5 to TRBJ2-7, with 8 positions matching TRBD2. V lost 0 bases and J lost 0; bases outside the gene matches: 4. Germline V gene sequence: CDR1 MNHEY, CDR2 SVGAGI. The CDR3 is 16 residues long. In DNA, the CDR3 is TGTGCCAGCAGTTACTCCGGGAGCGGGGGCTCCTACGAGCAGTACTTC. This sequence encodes CASSYSGSGGSYEQYF.

CDR3 bases: TGTGCCAGTAGGGAACACAGGAGCGGCAATCAGCCCCAGCATTTT. Protein: CASREHRSGNQPQHF. The chain couples TRBV19 to TRBJ1-5; D is possibly TRBD1 (5 bases). V was clipped by 6 bases and J by 2 bases, with 14 bases between them. The germline V gene encodes CDR1 LNHDA and CDR2 SQIVND (reference sequence). The CDR3 totals 15 residues.

CDR3 in DNA: TGTGCCAGCTCACGGGACGAAGTAGAGAATTCACCCCTCCACTTT. This translates into CASSRDEVENSPLHF. The chain is built from TRBV18 and TRBJ1-6; D may be TRBD1 (5 bases). The CDR3 extends over 15 amino acids. The V gene's germline CDR1 is KGHSH and CDR2 LQKENI. Trimming took 4 bases from V and 7 from J, leaving 14 bases between them.

The chain is built from TRBV4-1 and TRBJ2-2; 15 bases map to TRBD2. V was pared by 5 bases and J by 0 bases, with 4 bases of the junction left unmatched. The CDR3 totals 18 residues. The germline V gene has CDR1 MGHRA and CDR2 YSYEKL. This chain's CDR3 is CASSAGLAGGANTGELFF. The DNA of the CDR3 is TGCGCCAGCAGCGCGGGACTAGCGGGGGGCGCGAACACCGGGGAGCTGTTTTTT.

CDR3 in amino acids: CASSRQGEQYF. CDR3 bases: TGTGCCAGCAGTCGACAGGGCGAGCAGTACTTC. The gene calls are TRBV6-5 and TRBJ2-7, with TRBD1 identical over 7 bases. The CDR3 consists of 11 residues. Trimming at V came to 5 bases and at J to 6 bases, leaving 1 base not matched to a gene. Germline CDR1 is MNHEY and CDR2 is SVGAGI.

The chain uses TRBV11-2 and TRBJ1-1, with D possibly TRBD1 on 5 matching bases. This CDR3 contains 13 residues. Germline-derived CDR1 and CDR2 are SGHAT and FQNNGV. Between the trimmed V and J ends, which lost 1 base and 8 bases, there was a span of 11 bases. CDR3 bases: TGTGCCAGCAGCTTAGGCGGGGGTTTCGAAGCTTTCTTT. It yields the protein CASSLGGGFEAFF. The full variable domain, completed using reference TRBV11-2 and TRBJ1-1, is EAGVAQSPRYKIIEKRQSVAFWCNPISGHATLYWYQQILGQGPKLLIQFQNNGVVDDSQLPKDRFSAERLKGVDSTLKIQPAKLEDSAVYLCASSLGGGFEAFFGQGTRLTVV.

This chain links TRBV5-1 with TRBJ1-1; D not resolved. This CDR3 is 13 amino acids long. V was cut by 4 bases and J by 5 bases, with 12 bases left in between. Germline-derived CDR1 and CDR2 are SGHRS and YFSETQ. The CDR3 sequence: CASSPLRGTEAFF. The CDR3 bases are TGCGCCAGCAGCCCTCTACGTGGGACTGAAGCTTTCTTT. The full variable domain, with the rest looked up from reference TRBV5-1 and TRBJ1-1, is KAGVTQTPRYLIKTRGQQVTLSCSPISGHRSVSWYQQTPGQGLQFLFEYFSETQRNKGNFPGRFSGRQFSNSRSEMNVSTLELGDSALYLCASSPLRGTEAFFGQGTRLTVV.

This clone has only one observation. The CDR3 protein is CASSSGARLYEQYF. The CDR3 DNA reads TGTGCCAGTAGTTCGGGGGCCCGCCTCTACGAGCAGTACTTC. The genes are TRBV19 and TRBJ2-7; D is possibly TRBD1 or TRBD2 (6 bases each). V was clipped by 5 bases and J by 3 bases, with 14 bases between them. The CDR3 sequence is 14 residues long. Germline CDR1 and CDR2: LNHDA and SQIVND (reference sequence).

The J gene is TRBJ1-2, the V gene TRBV10-2; 7 nucleotides match TRBD1. Germline CDR1 reads WSHSY; CDR2 reads SAAADI. The length of the CDR3 is 15 residues. The junction had 10 bases not matched to a gene; V was cut back by 7 bases and J by 2 bases. The CDR3 loop is CASNQGGGANYGYTF. The CDR3 DNA reads as TGCGCCAGCAACCAAGGAGGGGGCGCGAACTATGGCTACACCTTC.

CDR3 loop: CASSWGIYEQYF. CDR3 coding DNA: TGTGCCAGCAGTTGGGGTATCTACGAGCAGTACTTC. The J gene is TRBJ2-7, the V gene TRBV12-3 or TRBV12-4, with D hard to call. The CDR3 is 12 amino acids. Trimming removed 4 bases at V and 3 bases at J, with 7 bases between.

V usage is TRBV19 and J usage is TRBJ1-4; no definite D call. The V gene's germline CDR1 is LNHDA and CDR2 SQIVND (reference sequence). This CDR3 spans 15 amino acids. Deletions cut 9 bases from V and 2 bases from J, with 16 bases between. The CDR3 loop is CASNPQASTNEKLFF. As DNA, the CDR3 is TGTGCCAGCAACCCCCAAGCGTCGACTAATGAAAAACTGTTTTTT.

The chain couples TRBV19 to TRBJ2-1; D is perhaps TRBD2 (5 bases). Trimming took 5 bases from V and 0 from J, leaving 11 bases between them. The CDR3 sequence is 15 residues long. Germline CDR1 is LNHDA and CDR2 is SQIVND (reference sequence). The CDR3 here is CASSLTGSSYNEQFF. CDR3 nucleotide sequence: TGTGCCAGTAGTCTTACGGGAAGCTCCTACAATGAGCAGTTCTTC.

The DNA of the CDR3 is TGTGCCAGCAGGAGCGGGAGGGACTACGAGCAGTACTTC. Translated, it gives CASRSGRDYEQYF. The genes are TRBV2 and TRBJ2-7; 10 bases agree with TRBD2. This CDR3 region has 13 residues. CDR1 and CDR2 (germline): SNHLY, FYNNEI. Trimming took 6 bases from V and 3 from J; bases not matched to a gene: 2.

The chain links TRBV5-1 to TRBJ2-7; 8 nucleotides match TRBD2. Germline values: CDR1 SGHRS, CDR2 YFSETQ. J gave up 2 bases and V 0 bases, and 4 bases lay outside the gene matches. CDR3 length equals 15 residues. CDR3 nucleotides: TGCGCCAGCAGCTTGGGTAGCGGGGAAACCTACGAGCAGTACTTC. This gives the protein CASSLGSGETYEQYF.

The V gene is TRBV27, the J gene TRBJ1-1; D not resolved. The CDR3 spans 15 residues. With 3 bases removed from V and 6 bases from J, the gap between germline ends came to 17 bases. Germline lookup yields CDR1 MNHEY and CDR2 SMNVEV (reference sequence). This chain's CDR3 is CASSFGLMPISEAFF. In DNA, the CDR3 is TGTGCCAGCAGTTTCGGACTGATGCCCATCTCTGAAGCTTTCTTT.

CDR3 coding DNA: TGTGCCAGCAGCTTAGAGGGCCGCACTGAAGCTTTCTTT. This translates into CASSLEGRTEAFF. The chain joins TRBV7-9 to TRBJ1-1; no reliable D call. CDR1 is SEHNR, CDR2 FQNEAQ, per germline (reference sequence). V was clipped by 1 base and J by 4 bases, with 7 bases between them. The CDR3 sequence is 13 residues long.

The sample holds one count of this clone. This CDR3 is CASSREPSTDTQYF. The CDR3 coding sequence is TGCGCCAGCAGCCGGGAACCTAGCACAGATACGCAGTATTTT. The chain links TRBV5-1 to TRBJ2-3; D possibly corresponds to TRBD2 (5 bases). Between the trimmed V and J ends, which lost 4 bases and 0 bases, there was a span of 9 bases. The length of the CDR3 is 14 residues. CDR1 SGHRS and CDR2 YFSETQ come from the germline V gene.

The chain joins TRBV9 to TRBJ1-5, with a tentative D call TRBD1 (6 bases). Trimming left V 0 bases short and J 4 bases short, with 11 bases between. CDR1 and CDR2 from the germline V gene are SGDLS and YYNGEE. The CDR3 is 15 residues long. CDR3 nucleotides: TGTGCCAGCAGCGTAGGACCCCAGGGGAATCAGCCCCAGCATTTT. Its translation is CASSVGPQGNQPQHF. The variable domain in full, completed from reference TRBV9 and TRBJ1-5, reads DSGVTQTPKHLITATGQRVTLRCSPRSGDLSVYWYQQSLDQGLQFLIQYYNGEERAKGNILERFSAQQFPDLHSELNLSSLELGDSALYFCASSVGPQGNQPQHFGDGTRLSIL.